The 7 T cell receptor beta chains below all came from one sample that was sequenced in a study of blood T cell repertoires in COVID-19. Sequenced by immunoSEQ multiplex PCR; TCRdb stores in-frame clones only, minus some. The table has about 200,000 clones, around nine tenths seen once. The material sequenced was peripheral blood. These TCRs come from a middle-aged man with acute or convalescent COVID-19.

The rearrangement links TRBV2 to TRBJ2-1; D is ambiguous. Germline V gives CDR1 SNHLY, CDR2 FYNNEI. The CDR3 runs 10 residues. V was cut by 4 bases and J by 9 bases, with 4 bases left in between. The CDR3, as DNA: TGTGCCAGCAGTGTGAGTGAGCAGTTCTTC. Its translation: CASSVSEQFF. Filled out from reference TRBV2 and TRBJ2-1, the complete variable domain reads EPEVTQTPSHQVTQMGQEVILRCVPISNHLYFYWYRQILGQKVEFLVSFYNNEISEKSEIFDDQFSVERPDGSNFTLKIRSTKLEDSAMYFCASSVSEQFFGPGTRLTVL.

V usage is TRBV6-5 and J usage is TRBJ1-1; perhaps TRBD1 as D (6 bases). With 5 bases removed from V and 4 bases from J, the gap between germline ends came to 17 bases. CDR1 and CDR2 from the germline V gene are MNHEY and SVGAGI. The CDR3 loop spans 15 amino acids. CDR3 region: CASSSESRGVTEAFF. The CDR3 DNA reads TGTGCCAGCAGTAGTGAGTCCAGGGGTGTCACTGAAGCTTTCTTT.

V is TRBV7-6 and J is TRBJ1-5, with 10 bases matching TRBD1. In germline, CDR1 is SGHVS, CDR2 FNYEAQ. The CDR3 is 15 residues long. The V segment lost 6 bases and the J segment 2 bases; nucleotides outside the gene matches: 4. CDR3 in DNA: TGTGCCAGCAGGGGACAGGGGAATGGCAATCAGCCCCAGCATTTT. Translating gives CASRGQGNGNQPQHF.

The chain couples TRBV7-6 to TRBJ2-1; TRBD2 is a possible D gene (6 bases). Germline CDR1 reads SGHVS; CDR2 reads FNYEAQ. Trimming shortened V by 5 bases and J by 0 bases, and 17 bases separated the two germline ends. This CDR3 has 17 residues. The chain's CDR3 is CASSPRGRGSSYNEQFF. DNA of the CDR3: TGTGCCAGCAGCCCCCGTGGCCGGGGGAGCTCCTACAATGAGCAGTTCTTC. Filled out from reference TRBV7-6 and TRBJ2-1, the complete variable domain reads GAGVSQSPRYKVTKRGQDVALRCDPISGHVSLYWYRQALGQGPEFLTYFNYEAQQDKSGLPNDRFSAERPEGSISTLTIQRTEQRDSAMYRCASSPRGRGSSYNEQFFGPGTRLTVL.

V gene TRBV5-4 combines with J gene TRBJ1-6, with a tentative D call TRBD1 (5 bases). Germline CDR1 and CDR2: SGHNT and YYREEE (reference sequence). Trimming cost V 0 bases and J 6 bases, with 7 bases left between them. This CDR3 contains 14 residues. The CDR3 DNA follows: TGTGCCAGCAGCTTGGAGACAGCTAATTCACCCCTCCACTTT. Amino acid sequence: CASSLETANSPLHF.

V is TRBV5-1 and J is TRBJ2-7, with 9 bases identical to TRBD1. Germline V CDR1 and CDR2: SGHRS, YFSETQ. The V gene end was trimmed by 5 bases and the J gene end by 5 bases; junction bases not matched to a gene: 8. The CDR3 contains 14 residues. The CDR3 nucleotides read TGCGCCAGCAGTTCTCGGACAGGGGTGGACGAGCAGTACTTC. It specifies CASSSRTGVDEQYF.

The chain uses TRBV30 and TRBJ1-4, with D hard to call. From germline, CDR1 is GTSNPN and CDR2 SVGIG (reference sequence). With 0 bases removed from V and 3 bases from J, the gap between germline ends came to 17 bases. The CDR3 loop spans 17 amino acids. DNA of the CDR3: TGTGCCTGGAGTGTACGGGTCCGCCTGGCGCCTAATGAAAAACTGTTTTTT. Protein product: CAWSVRVRLAPNEKLFF.